A single sample gave rise to the 27 T cell receptor beta chains below, sequenced in a study of CD8+ T cells in alopecia areata. Treatment in this sample: oral pan-JAK inhibitor, 5-10 mg twice daily. Sequencing templates came from extracted RNA that was reverse transcribed into cDNA. Clones were sequenced by immunoSEQ multiplex PCR, and TCRdb holds only the in-frame ones, with some missing. The table has some 220,000 clones, around three fifths seen once; the top ten hold more than 1.5%. The starting material was CD4+ T cells sorted from blood, obtained at week 4, from a patient treated with tofacitinib. Receptors originate from a human donor with alopecia areata.

The chain employs TRBV2 and TRBJ1-1, with D unclear. From germline, CDR1 is SNHLY and CDR2 FYNNEI. Trimming removed 5 bases at V and 0 bases at J, with 10 bases between. CDR3 length equals 14 residues. CDR3 protein: CASSSGPLNTEAFF. In nucleotides, the CDR3 is TGTGCCAGCAGTTCTGGACCGCTGAACACTGAAGCTTTCTTT.

The CDR3 DNA is TGTGCTAGTGGTTTGGTGGAGAATCAGCCCCAGCATTTT. This translates into CASGLVENQPQHF. The chain has TRBV12-5 and TRBJ1-5; D gene unclear. Germline V gene data show CDR1 as LGHNT and CDR2 as FRNRAP. V was shortened by 0 bases and J by 4 bases, with 4 bases between the two germline ends. The CDR3 consists of 13 residues.

There are a few counts of this clone. The chain carries TRBV29-1 and TRBJ2-3, with TRBD2 matching 10 bases. This CDR3 region has 14 residues. Trimming removed 4 bases from V and 5 bases from J; junction bases left unmatched: 6. Germline V gives CDR1 SQVTM, CDR2 ANQGSEA. The CDR3 sequence: CSVAASGGRDTQYF. The CDR3 DNA is TGCAGCGTTGCGGCTAGCGGGGGCCGAGATACGCAGTATTTT.

The chain recombines TRBV5-1 with TRBJ2-5; 12 nucleotides align to TRBD2. The J call may not be correct, given that the DNA end is closer to TRBJ2-7. Germline values: CDR1 SGHRS, CDR2 YFSETQ. The CDR3 extends over 15 amino acids. For the CDR3, the DNA is TGCGCCAGCAGCTTGGCTAGCGGGGGGGCCTACGAGCAGTACTTC. This encodes CASSLASGGAYEQYF.

This clone was seen only a few times. The rearrangement joins TRBV14 to TRBJ1-6; 9 bases map to TRBD1. V shed 5 bases, J shed 10 bases, and the junction held 12 bases outside the gene matches. The CDR3 is made up of 16 amino acids. The germline gives CDR1 SGHDN, CDR2 FVKESK. CDR3 sequence (DNA): TGTGCCAGCAGCACCCGGACAGGGGCGAATTTATCACCCCTCCACTTT. Translating gives CASSTRTGANLSPLHF.

J is TRBJ1-2 and V is TRBV5-1; TRBD1 might be the D (5 bases). The CDR3 spans 9 residues. Trimming pared 9 bases from V and 14 bases from J, leaving 14 bases between. The germline V gene has CDR1 SGHRS and CDR2 YFSETQ. CDR3 protein: CATGTAGTF. CDR3 in DNA: TGCGCCACAGGGACGGCTGGAACCTTC.

The rearrangement links TRBV5-1 to TRBJ2-3; 13 positions match TRBD2. J was trimmed by 5 bases and V by 0 bases; bases with no gene match: 3. CDR3 length: 16 amino acids. Germline V gene sequence: CDR1 SGHRS, CDR2 YFSETQ. The CDR3 here is CASSLGTSGGRDTQYF. In nucleotides, the CDR3 is TGCGCCAGCAGCTTGGGGACTAGCGGGGGACGAGATACGCAGTATTTT.

Many counts were recorded for this clone. This CDR3 is also generated by other DNA sequences in the sample. CDR3 sequence reads: CASSLTDTQYF. The CDR3 DNA sequence: TGTGCCAGCAGCTTAACAGATACGCAGTATTTT. The chain couples TRBV7-2 to TRBJ2-3; no definite D call. Germline lookup yields CDR1 SGHTA and CDR2 FQGNSA. V was cut by 2 bases and J by 3 bases, with 0 bases left in between. This CDR3 region has 11 residues. Variable domain in full (rest from reference TRBV7-2 and TRBJ2-3): GAGVSQSPSNKVTEKGKDVELRCDPISGHTALYWYRQSLGQGLEFLIYFQGNSAPDKSGLPSDRFSAERTGGSVSTLTIQRTQQEDSAVYLCASSLTDTQYFGPGTRLTVL.

This sequence joins TRBV27 and TRBJ1-6; D gene uncertain. Germline V gene data show CDR1 as MNHEY and CDR2 as SMNVEV (reference sequence). This CDR3 has 12 amino acids. V was cut by 6 bases and J by 6 bases, with 6 bases left in between. The CDR3 DNA reads as TGTGCCAGCAGAGCAGCTAATTCACCCCTCCACTTT. Its protein is CASRAANSPLHF.

The chain combines TRBV9 with TRBJ2-1, with 12 positions matching TRBD2. CDR1 is SGDLS, CDR2 YYNGEE, per germline. This CDR3 has 17 residues. Trimming removed 4 bases from V and 4 bases from J; junction bases left unmatched: 9. As DNA, the CDR3 is TGTGCCAGCAGCCTAGAGCCCACTAGCGGGGGGTACAATGAGCAGTTCTTC. Encoded protein: CASSLEPTSGGYNEQFF.

V gene TRBV25-1 combines with J gene TRBJ2-1; weak D call: TRBD1 (5 bases). CDR1 and CDR2 (germline): MGHDK, SYGVNS. There are 15 residues in the CDR3. With 1 base removed from V and 5 bases from J, the gap between germline ends came to 12 bases. The CDR3 sequence is CASSESGRVHNEQFF. Here the CDR3 DNA reads TGTGCCAGCAGTGAATCCGGCAGGGTTCACAATGAGCAGTTCTTC.

The V and J genes are TRBV28 and TRBJ2-3; 12 bases map to TRBD2. Germline CDR1 MDHEN, CDR2 SYDVKM. The V segment lost 9 bases and the J segment 1 base; nucleotides outside the gene matches: 5. This CDR3 comprises 15 residues. CDR3 sequence reads: CASSTSGGRTDTQYF. The CDR3, as DNA: TGTGCCAGTAGTACTAGCGGGGGGCGCACAGATACGCAGTATTTT.

This clone was recorded a few times. The rearrangement links TRBV4-1 to TRBJ1-1; no definite D call. This CDR3 has 14 residues. Deletions cut 1 base from V and 1 base from J, with 7 bases between. Germline V gives CDR1 MGHRA, CDR2 YSYEKL. Here the CDR3 DNA reads TGCGCCAGCAGCCAAGTTCTGCGGAACACTGAAGCTTTCTTT. As protein: CASSQVLRNTEAFF.

The chain carries TRBV23-1 and TRBJ1-2; D uncertain. TRBV23-1 is flagged as an ORF with uncertain function. This CDR3 has 15 residues. The V and J ends lost 0 bases and 0 bases respectively, with 8 bases between them. CDR3 loop: CASSQSRRANYGYTF. The CDR3 DNA follows: TGCGCCAGCAGTCAATCGCGGAGGGCTAACTATGGCTACACCTTC.

This clone was recorded only once. The V and J genes are TRBV5-4 and TRBJ1-2; unclear D gene. CDR3 length equals 14 residues. Germline V gene lookup returns CDR1 SGHNT and CDR2 YYREEE (reference sequence). Trimming removed 1 base at V and 6 bases at J, with 13 bases between. CDR3 coding DNA: TGTGCCAGCAGCTTGAGCGCAGACAACAATGGCTACACCTTC. This sequence encodes CASSLSADNNGYTF.

The V and J genes are TRBV27 and TRBJ1-2, with 7 bases that match TRBD1. V lost 1 base, J lost 2 bases, and 4 bases stayed unmatched. In germline, CDR1 is MNHEY, CDR2 SMNVEV (reference sequence). CDR3 length equals 15 residues. CDR3: CASSLFSGQNYGYTF. In DNA form, the CDR3 reads TGTGCCAGCAGTTTATTCTCGGGACAGAACTATGGCTACACCTTC.

The CDR3 protein is CASSLTGARGDGYTF. The CDR3 DNA reads TGTGCCAGCAGTTTAACAGGGGCCCGTGGAGATGGCTACACCTTC. V usage is TRBV27 and J usage is TRBJ1-2, with 7 bases fitting TRBD1. The V segment lost 2 bases and the J segment 6 bases; nucleotides outside the gene matches: 9. The CDR3 runs to 15 residues. CDR1 and CDR2 (germline): MNHEY, SMNVEV (reference sequence).

Notes on this clone: This specimen includes other DNA sequences encoding the same CDR3. The rearrangement uses TRBV30 and TRBJ1-2; tentative D call: TRBD1 (6 bases). V shed 0 bases and J shed 4 bases, with 15 bases lying between them. Germline V gene sequence: CDR1 GTSNPN, CDR2 SVGIG (reference sequence). The CDR3 has 15 residues. Here the CDR3 reads CAWSVLAGAGYGYTF. The CDR3 nucleotides read TGTGCCTGGAGTGTACTCGCAGGGGCAGGCTATGGCTACACCTTC. Variable domain in full (rest from reference TRBV30 and TRBJ1-2): SQTIHQWPATLVQPVGSPLSLECTVEGTSNPNLYWYRQAAGRGLQLLFYSVGIGQISSEVPQNLSASRPQDRQFILSSKKLLLSDSGFYLCAWSVLAGAGYGYTFGSGTRLTVV.

This clone is judged medium-sized. The V gene is TRBV7-2, the J gene TRBJ2-3, with D possibly TRBD2 on 5 matching bases. V was clipped by 9 bases and J by 0 bases, with 13 bases between them. Germline assignment: CDR1 SGHTA and CDR2 FQGNSA. This CDR3 region has 14 residues. CDR3 residues: CASVSRGSTDTQYF. CDR3 in DNA: TGTGCCAGTGTCTCGAGAGGGAGCACAGATACGCAGTATTTT.

CDR3 DNA: TGTGCCTGGAGTGTACAGGGTGGCTACACCTTC. Protein: CAWSVQGGYTF. The J gene is TRBJ1-2, the V gene TRBV30; TRBD1 might be the D (6 bases). The CDR3 totals 11 residues. The germline V gene encodes CDR1 GTSNPN and CDR2 SVGIG (reference sequence). V lost 0 bases, J lost 7 bases, and 6 bases lay in between.

The V gene is TRBV7-7, the J gene TRBJ2-1; 15 nucleotides match TRBD2. From germline, CDR1 is SSHAT and CDR2 FNYEAQ (reference sequence). The J segment lost 5 bases and the V segment lost 5 bases, leaving 4 bases of the junction unmatched. This CDR3 region has 16 residues. This CDR3 is CASSPGLAGGDNEQFF. As DNA, the CDR3 is TGTGCCAGCAGCCCGGGACTAGCGGGGGGTGACAATGAGCAGTTCTTC.

The chain recombines TRBV7-4 with TRBJ2-4, with D perhaps being TRBD1 or TRBD2 (5 bases each). This CDR3 is 14 amino acids long. Deletions cut 3 bases from V and 6 bases from J, with 12 bases between. Germline CDR1 is SGHVT and CDR2 is SQSDAQ. The CDR3 region has the DNA TGTGCCAGCAGCTTTGGATGGGACCTAAACATTCAGTACTTC. Amino acids: CASSFGWDLNIQYF.

This clone has just a few counts. This rearrangement joins TRBV5-1 to TRBJ2-1, with 8 bases matching TRBD2. Germline V gene data show CDR1 as SGHRS and CDR2 as YFSETQ. The CDR3 consists of 15 residues. Unmatched junction bases numbered 7, after V lost 2 bases and J lost 6 bases. In DNA form, the CDR3 reads TGCGCCAGCAGCTTTTCCTCGGGGGGGTCCAATGAGCAGTTCTTC. This sequence encodes CASSFSSGGSNEQFF.

The rearrangement joins TRBV14 to TRBJ2-7; no firm D call. Germline CDR1 reads SGHDN; CDR2 reads FVKESK. The CDR3 has 14 amino acids. With 2 bases removed from V and 4 bases from J, the gap between germline ends came to 12 bases. CDR3 nucleotide sequence: TGTGCCAGCAGCCAAAAGGGCTTCAATTACGAGCAGTACTTC. Its protein product is CASSQKGFNYEQYF.

The CDR3: CACPAHRDTEAFF. For the CDR3, the DNA is TGTGCCTGTCCGGCCCATCGGGACACTGAAGCTTTCTTT. The rearrangement uses TRBV30 and TRBJ1-1, with unresolved D. CDR3 length: 13 residues. V gave up 6 bases and J gave up 3 bases, with 14 bases separating them. CDR1 is GTSNPN and CDR2 is SVGIG in the germline V gene (reference sequence).

Here the CDR3 reads CAWARGLGDNEQFF. The CDR3, as DNA: TGTGCCTGGGCAAGAGGGCTTGGGGACAATGAGCAGTTCTTC. V usage is TRBV30 and J usage is TRBJ2-1; D perhaps matches TRBD2 (5 bases). The CDR3 spans 14 residues. In germline, CDR1 is GTSNPN, CDR2 SVGIG (reference sequence). The V and J ends lost 5 bases and 5 bases respectively, with 16 bases between them.

This clone was seen only a few times. V is TRBV12-5 and J is TRBJ1-6; 9 nucleotides align to TRBD1. The CDR3 contains 17 residues. The J segment lost 4 bases and the V segment lost 6 bases, leaving 10 bases of the junction unmatched. CDR1 LGHNT and CDR2 FRNRAP come from the germline V gene. The CDR3: CASGPDGQGMYNSPLHF. In DNA form, the CDR3 reads TGTGCTAGTGGCCCCGATGGACAGGGGATGTATAATTCACCCCTCCACTTT.